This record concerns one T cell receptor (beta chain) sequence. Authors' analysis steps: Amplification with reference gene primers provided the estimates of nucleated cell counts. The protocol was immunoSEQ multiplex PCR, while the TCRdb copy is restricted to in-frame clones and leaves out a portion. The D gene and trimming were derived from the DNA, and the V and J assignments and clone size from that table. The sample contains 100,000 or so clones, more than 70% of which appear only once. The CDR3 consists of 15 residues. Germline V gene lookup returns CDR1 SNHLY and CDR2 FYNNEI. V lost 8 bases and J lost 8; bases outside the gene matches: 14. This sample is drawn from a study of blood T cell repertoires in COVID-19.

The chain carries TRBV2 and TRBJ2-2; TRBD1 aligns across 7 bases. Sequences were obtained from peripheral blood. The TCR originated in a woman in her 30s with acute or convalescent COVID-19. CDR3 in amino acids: CASGAGTASIGELFF. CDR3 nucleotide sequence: TGTGCCAGCGGAGCCGGGACAGCTTCTATAGGGGAGCTGTTTTTT.